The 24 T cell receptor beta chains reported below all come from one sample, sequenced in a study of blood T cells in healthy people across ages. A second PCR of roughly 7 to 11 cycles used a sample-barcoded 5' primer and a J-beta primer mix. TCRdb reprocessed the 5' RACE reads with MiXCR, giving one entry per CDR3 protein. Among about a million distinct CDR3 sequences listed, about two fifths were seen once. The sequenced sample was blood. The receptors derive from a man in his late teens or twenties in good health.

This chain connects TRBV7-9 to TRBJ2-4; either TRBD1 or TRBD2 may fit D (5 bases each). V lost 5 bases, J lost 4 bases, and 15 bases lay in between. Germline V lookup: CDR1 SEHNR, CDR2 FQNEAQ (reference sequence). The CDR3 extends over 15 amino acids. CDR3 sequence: CASSRTGTGKNIQYF. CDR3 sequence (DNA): TGTGCCAGCAGCAGGACCGGGACCGGAAAAAACATTCAGTACTTC.

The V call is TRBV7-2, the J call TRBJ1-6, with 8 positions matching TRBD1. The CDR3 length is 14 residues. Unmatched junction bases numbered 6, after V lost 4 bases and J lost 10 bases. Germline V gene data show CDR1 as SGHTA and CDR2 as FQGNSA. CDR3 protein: CASSSRTGRSPLHF. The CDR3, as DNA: TGTGCCAGCAGCTCCAGGACAGGGAGATCACCCCTCCACTTT.

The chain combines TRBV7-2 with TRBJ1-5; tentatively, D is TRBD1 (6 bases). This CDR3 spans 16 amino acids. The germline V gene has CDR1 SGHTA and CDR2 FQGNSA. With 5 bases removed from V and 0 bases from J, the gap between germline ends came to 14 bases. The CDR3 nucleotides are TGTGCCAGCAGCCTATGGGGGGCATATAGCAATCAGCCCCAGCATTTT. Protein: CASSLWGAYSNQPQHF.

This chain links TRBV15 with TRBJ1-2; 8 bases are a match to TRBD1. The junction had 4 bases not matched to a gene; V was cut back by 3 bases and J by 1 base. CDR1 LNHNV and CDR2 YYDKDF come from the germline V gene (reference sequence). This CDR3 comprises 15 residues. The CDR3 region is CATSSTGGYNYGYTF. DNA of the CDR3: TGTGCCACCAGCAGTACAGGGGGGTATAACTATGGCTACACCTTC.

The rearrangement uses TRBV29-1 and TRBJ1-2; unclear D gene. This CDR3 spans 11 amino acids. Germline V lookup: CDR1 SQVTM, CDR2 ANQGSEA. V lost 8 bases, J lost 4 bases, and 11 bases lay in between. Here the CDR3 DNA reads TGCAGCACCCGCGGCGGCTATGGCTACACCTTC. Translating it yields CSTRGGYGYTF.

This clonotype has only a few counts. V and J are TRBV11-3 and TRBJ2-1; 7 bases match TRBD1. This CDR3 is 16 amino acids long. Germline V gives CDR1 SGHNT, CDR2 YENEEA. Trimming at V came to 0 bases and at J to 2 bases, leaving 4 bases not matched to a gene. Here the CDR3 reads CASSLDGQGAYNEQFF. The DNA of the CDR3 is TGTGCCAGCAGCTTAGACGGCCAGGGGGCCTACAATGAGCAGTTCTTC.

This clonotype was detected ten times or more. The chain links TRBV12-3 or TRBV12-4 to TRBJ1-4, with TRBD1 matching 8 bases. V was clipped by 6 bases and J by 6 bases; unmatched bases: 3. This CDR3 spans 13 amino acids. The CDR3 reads CASSLTGDEKLFF. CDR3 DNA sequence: TGTGCCAGCAGCTTGACAGGGGATGAAAAACTGTTTTTT.

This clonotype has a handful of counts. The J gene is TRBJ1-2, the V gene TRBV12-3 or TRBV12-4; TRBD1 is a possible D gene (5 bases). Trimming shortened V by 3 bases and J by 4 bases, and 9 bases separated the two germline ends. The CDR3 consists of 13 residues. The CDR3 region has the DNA TGTGCCAGCAGTTTCTCGGGGGTCTATGGCTACACCTTC. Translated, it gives CASSFSGVYGYTF.

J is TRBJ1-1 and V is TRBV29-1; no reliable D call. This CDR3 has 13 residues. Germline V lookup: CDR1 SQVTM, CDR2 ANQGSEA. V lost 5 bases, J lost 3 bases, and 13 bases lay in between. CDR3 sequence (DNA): TGCAGCGTTAAAACAGATCAAGACACTGAAGCTTTCTTT. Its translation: CSVKTDQDTEAFF. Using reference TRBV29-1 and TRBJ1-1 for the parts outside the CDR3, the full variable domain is SAVISQKPSRDICQRGTSLTIQCQVDSQVTMMFWYRQQPGQSLTLIATANQGSEATYESGFVIDKFPISRPNLTFSTLTVSNMSPEDSSIYLCSVKTDQDTEAFFGQGTRLTVV.

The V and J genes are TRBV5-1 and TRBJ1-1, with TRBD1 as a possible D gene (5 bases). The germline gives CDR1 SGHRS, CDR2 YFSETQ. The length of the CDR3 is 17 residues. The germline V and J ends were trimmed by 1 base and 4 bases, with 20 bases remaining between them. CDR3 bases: TGCGCCAGCAGCTTGTCTTGGAGGGGCCGGGGTCGCACTGAAGCTTTCTTT. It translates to CASSLSWRGRGRTEAFF. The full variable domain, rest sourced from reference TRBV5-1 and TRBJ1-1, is KAGVTQTPRYLIKTRGQQVTLSCSPISGHRSVSWYQQTPGQGLQFLFEYFSETQRNKGNFPGRFSGRQFSNSRSEMNVSTLELGDSALYLCASSLSWRGRGRTEAFFGQGTRLTVV.

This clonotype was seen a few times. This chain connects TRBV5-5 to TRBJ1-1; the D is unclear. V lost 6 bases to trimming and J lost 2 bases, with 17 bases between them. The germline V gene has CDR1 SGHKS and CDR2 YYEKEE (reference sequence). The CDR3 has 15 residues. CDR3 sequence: CASTLGGRTNTEAFF. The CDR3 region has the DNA TGTGCCAGCACCCTTGGCGGCAGAACCAACACTGAAGCTTTCTTT.

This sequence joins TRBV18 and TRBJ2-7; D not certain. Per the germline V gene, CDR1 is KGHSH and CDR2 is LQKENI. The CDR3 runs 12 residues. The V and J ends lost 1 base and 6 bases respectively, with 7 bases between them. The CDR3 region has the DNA TGTGCCAGCTCACCACAGGGTTTCGAGCAGTACTTC. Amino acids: CASSPQGFEQYF.

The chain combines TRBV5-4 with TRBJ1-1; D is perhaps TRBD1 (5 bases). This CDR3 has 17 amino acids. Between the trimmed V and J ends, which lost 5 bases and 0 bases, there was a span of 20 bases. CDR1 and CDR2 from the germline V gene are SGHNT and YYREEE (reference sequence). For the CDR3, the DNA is TGTGCCAGCAGTCGAGACGGGGGGGTCCGGATGAACACTGAAGCTTTCTTT. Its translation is CASSRDGGVRMNTEAFF.

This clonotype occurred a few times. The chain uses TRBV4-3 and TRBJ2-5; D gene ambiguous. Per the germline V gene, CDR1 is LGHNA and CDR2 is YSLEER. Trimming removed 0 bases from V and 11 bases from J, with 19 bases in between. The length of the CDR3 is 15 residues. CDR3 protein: CASSQEGFTLHEQYF. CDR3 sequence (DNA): TGCGCCAGCAGCCAAGAAGGCTTCACGCTCCATGAGCAGTACTTC.

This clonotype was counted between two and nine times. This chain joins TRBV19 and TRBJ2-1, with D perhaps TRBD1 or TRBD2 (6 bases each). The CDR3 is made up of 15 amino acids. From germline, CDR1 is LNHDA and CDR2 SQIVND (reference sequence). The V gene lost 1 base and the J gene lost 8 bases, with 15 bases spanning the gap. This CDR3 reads CASSIVGGPQDEQFF. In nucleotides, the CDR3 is TGTGCCAGTAGTATAGTGGGGGGCCCGCAAGATGAGCAGTTCTTC.

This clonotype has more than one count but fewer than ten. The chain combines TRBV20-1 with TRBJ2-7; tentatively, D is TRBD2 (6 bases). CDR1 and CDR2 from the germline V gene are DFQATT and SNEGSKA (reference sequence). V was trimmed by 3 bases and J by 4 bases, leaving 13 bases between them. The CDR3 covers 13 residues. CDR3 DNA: TGCAGTGCTAGGGGACTCCCGGCTTACGAGCAGTACTTC. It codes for CSARGLPAYEQYF.

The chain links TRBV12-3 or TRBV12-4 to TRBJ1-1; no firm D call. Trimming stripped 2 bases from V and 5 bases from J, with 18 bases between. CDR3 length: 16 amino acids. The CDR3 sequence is CASSLSPTIGGTEAFF. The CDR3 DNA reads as TGTGCCAGCAGTTTAAGCCCGACCATCGGTGGGACTGAAGCTTTCTTT.

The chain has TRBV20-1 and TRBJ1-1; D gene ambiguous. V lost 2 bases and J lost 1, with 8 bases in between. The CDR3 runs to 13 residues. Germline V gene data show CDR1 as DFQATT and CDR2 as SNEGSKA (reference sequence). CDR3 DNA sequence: TGCAGTGCTAGAAGAGTTCGGAACACTGAAGCTTTCTTT. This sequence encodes CSARRVRNTEAFF.

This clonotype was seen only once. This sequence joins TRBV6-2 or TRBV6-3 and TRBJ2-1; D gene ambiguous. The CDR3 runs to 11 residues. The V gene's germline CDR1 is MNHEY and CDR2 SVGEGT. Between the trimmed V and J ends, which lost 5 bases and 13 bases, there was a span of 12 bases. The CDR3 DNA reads TGTGCCAGCAGTCCCTTTGAGACCCAGTTCTTC. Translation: CASSPFETQFF.

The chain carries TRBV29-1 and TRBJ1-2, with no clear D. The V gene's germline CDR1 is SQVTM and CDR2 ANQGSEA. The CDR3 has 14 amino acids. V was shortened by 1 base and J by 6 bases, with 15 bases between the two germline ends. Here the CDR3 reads CSVEVLARSHGYTF. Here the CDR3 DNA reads TGCAGCGTTGAAGTTCTTGCCAGGAGCCATGGCTACACCTTC.

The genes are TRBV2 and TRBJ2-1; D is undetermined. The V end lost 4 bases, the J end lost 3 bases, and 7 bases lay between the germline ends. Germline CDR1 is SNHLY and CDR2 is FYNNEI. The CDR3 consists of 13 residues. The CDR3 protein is CASSAPVYNEQFF. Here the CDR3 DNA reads TGTGCCAGCAGTGCCCCAGTCTACAATGAGCAGTTCTTC.

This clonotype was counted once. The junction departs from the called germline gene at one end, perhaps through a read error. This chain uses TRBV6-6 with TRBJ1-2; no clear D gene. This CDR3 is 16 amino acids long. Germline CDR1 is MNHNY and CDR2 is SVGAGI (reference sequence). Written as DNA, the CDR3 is TGTGCCAGCAGTTCCCCCCATGACCGTACTAACTATGGCTGCACCTTC. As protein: CASSSPHDRTNYGCTF.

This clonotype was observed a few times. The CDR3 DNA sequence: TGTGCCAGCAGAGGGGACGCTCACAATGAGCAGTTCTTC. Its protein product is CASRGDAHNEQFF. V is TRBV2 and J is TRBJ2-1; perhaps D is TRBD1 or TRBD2 (5 bases each). The CDR3 is 13 amino acids. CDR1 is SNHLY, CDR2 FYNNEI, per germline. V lost 6 bases and J 5 bases, leaving 11 bases between the germline ends.

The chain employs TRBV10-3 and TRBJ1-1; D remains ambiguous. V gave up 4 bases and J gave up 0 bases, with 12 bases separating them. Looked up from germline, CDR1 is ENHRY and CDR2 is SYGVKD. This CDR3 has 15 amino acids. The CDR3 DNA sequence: TGTGCCATCAGTGCGGGCAGGCCCGTGAACACTGAAGCTTTCTTT. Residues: CAISAGRPVNTEAFF.